These 20 T cell receptor beta chains came from one sample sequenced in a study of shared clonotypes between healthy human individuals. Only CD45RO-negative cells positively selected for CCR7 counted as naive CD8 cells, so terminally differentiated effector memory CD45RA+ cells were excluded. Libraries were prepared by immunoSEQ multiplex PCR; TCRdb keeps only in-frame clonotypes and omits some of them. The repertoire holds around 600,000 clones, about 98% seen once, with less than 0.35% in the top ten. Sample: naive CD8+ T cells sorted from blood. Source of these receptors: a young man in good health.

The V gene is TRBV11-2, the J gene TRBJ2-5, with D possibly called TRBD1 or TRBD2 (5 bases each). CDR3 size: 15 residues. Germline V gene sequence: CDR1 SGHAT, CDR2 FQNNGV. The V end lost 5 bases, the J end lost 4 bases, and 17 bases lay between the germline ends. This chain's CDR3 is CASSPEPLGGETQYF. The CDR3 DNA follows: TGTGCCAGCAGCCCCGAGCCGCTTGGGGGAGAGACCCAGTACTTC.

The V and J genes are TRBV10-3 and TRBJ2-7, with 8 bases identical to TRBD2. The V segment lost 7 bases and the J segment 3 bases; nucleotides outside the gene matches: 5. The CDR3 has 13 residues. Germline V gene lookup returns CDR1 ENHRY and CDR2 SYGVKD. This chain's CDR3 is CAITDSGGYEQYF. In DNA, the CDR3 is TGTGCCATCACAGACAGCGGGGGCTACGAGCAGTACTTC.

This clone was detected once. The chain recombines TRBV11-2 with TRBJ1-4; 8 positions agree with TRBD1. CDR1 is SGHAT, CDR2 FQNNGV, per germline. J gave up 4 bases and V 1 base, and 5 bases lay outside the gene matches. This CDR3 has 16 amino acids. CDR3 in amino acids: CASSLVRGRNNEKLFF. CDR3 DNA: TGTGCCAGCAGCTTAGTCAGGGGGCGTAATAATGAAAAACTGTTTTTT.

The V call is TRBV9, the J call TRBJ2-2, with TRBD2 identical over 13 bases. Unmatched junction bases numbered 7, after V lost 3 bases and J lost 5 bases. Germline CDR1 is SGDLS and CDR2 is YYNGEE. The CDR3 is 17 amino acids. CDR3 region: CASSATSGRALTGELFF. CDR3 nucleotides: TGTGCCAGCAGCGCCACTAGCGGGAGGGCCTTGACCGGGGAGCTGTTTTTT.

In its sample, this clone was seen once. The chain couples TRBV11-2 to TRBJ2-5, with no clear D. The CDR3 length is 12 residues. The germline gives CDR1 SGHAT, CDR2 FQNNGV. V dropped 2 bases and J dropped 3 bases, with 4 bases sitting between them. The CDR3 region has the DNA TGTGCCAGCAGCTTATCCAAAGAGACCCAGTACTTC. It specifies CASSLSKETQYF.

The chain recombines TRBV10-2 with TRBJ2-5, with D maybe TRBD2 (6 bases). V dropped 4 bases and J dropped 6 bases, with 15 bases sitting between them. Germline V lookup: CDR1 WSHSY, CDR2 SAAADI. The CDR3 has 14 amino acids. CDR3 in DNA: TGCGCCAGCAGTGCGCCAGGGAGGATCAAGACCCAGTACTTC. Translation: CASSAPGRIKTQYF.

The V gene is TRBV7-9, the J gene TRBJ2-7; 10 bases match TRBD1. The J segment lost 9 bases and the V segment lost 5 bases, leaving 13 bases of the junction unmatched. Per germline, CDR1 SEHNR and CDR2 FQNEAQ (reference sequence). The length of the CDR3 is 15 residues. The CDR3 sequence: CASSEGQGPGLGQYF. In nucleotides, the CDR3 is TGTGCCAGCAGCGAGGGACAGGGGCCCGGCCTGGGGCAGTACTTC.

The chain is built from TRBV13 and TRBJ2-7; 9 nucleotides align to TRBD1. Germline CDR1 reads PRHDT; CDR2 reads FYEKMQ (reference sequence). This CDR3 is built from 15 residues. J gave up 0 bases and V 6 bases, and 6 bases lay outside the gene matches. CDR3 nucleotides: TGTGCCAGCAGTTTTACAGGGGGCGTCTCCTACGAGCAGTACTTC. Its translation is CASSFTGGVSYEQYF. Full variable domain (rest looked up from reference TRBV13 and TRBJ2-7): AAGVIQSPRHLIKEKRETATLKCYPIPRHDTVYWYQQGPGQDPQFLISFYEKMQSDKGSIPDRFSAQQFSDYHSELNMSSLELGDSALYFCASSFTGGVSYEQYFGPGTRLTVT.

The gene calls are TRBV7-6 and TRBJ2-5; 8 bases fit TRBD1. J gave up 5 bases and V 1 base, and 6 bases lay outside the gene matches. The CDR3 spans 15 residues. Germline assignment: CDR1 SGHVS and CDR2 FNYEAQ. This CDR3 is CASSLGPGGRETQYF. The DNA of the CDR3 is TGTGCCAGCAGCTTAGGTCCAGGGGGCCGGGAGACCCAGTACTTC.

This clone appeared once. The genes are TRBV5-1 and TRBJ2-5; 8 bases line up with TRBD2. The CDR3 totals 19 residues. V trimming: 0 bases; J trimming: 0 bases; junction bases outside the gene matches: 13. CDR1 and CDR2 (germline): SGHRS, YFSETQ. The CDR3 coding sequence is TGCGCCAGCAGCTTGGAACTCTTCCTTAGCGGGGCCAACCAAGAGACCCAGTACTTC. This translates into CASSLELFLSGANQETQYF.

V gene TRBV4-1 combines with J gene TRBJ2-1; 7 bases align to TRBD2. The germline gives CDR1 MGHRA, CDR2 YSYEKL. V lost 5 bases and J lost 6; bases outside the gene matches: 13. CDR3 size: 16 residues. CDR3 nucleotides: TGCGCCAGCAGCTTTCCACGGTCGGGGGGAGTCAATGAGCAGTTCTTC. Protein sequence: CASSFPRSGGVNEQFF.

The J gene is TRBJ2-4, the V gene TRBV2; perhaps TRBD2 as D (6 bases). The CDR3 contains 18 residues. CDR1 is SNHLY, CDR2 FYNNEI, per germline. Trimming shortened V by 1 base and J by 2 bases, and 18 bases separated the two germline ends. CDR3 loop: CASSEDGGFRFTKNIQYF. As DNA, the CDR3 is TGTGCCAGCAGTGAAGATGGAGGGTTCCGATTTACCAAAAACATTCAGTACTTC.

The chain recombines TRBV9 with TRBJ2-2, with TRBD1 as a possible D gene (5 bases). V shed 7 bases and J shed 4 bases, with 11 bases lying between them. Germline loops: CDR1 SGDLS, CDR2 YYNGEE. This CDR3 contains 13 residues. CDR3 loop: CASGQGGTGELFF. DNA for the CDR3: TGTGCCAGCGGGCAGGGCGGCACCGGGGAGCTGTTTTTT.

The CDR3 DNA reads TGTGCCACGACCTTGGGGGGAGGTAGCACAGATACGCAGTATTTT. Amino acids: CATTLGGGSTDTQYF. The chain carries TRBV6-1 and TRBJ2-3; possibly TRBD2 for D (6 bases). Per the germline V gene, CDR1 is MNHNS and CDR2 is SASEGT. V dropped 10 bases and J dropped 0 bases, with 17 bases sitting between them. This CDR3 contains 15 residues.

This chain links TRBV7-9 with TRBJ1-4, with D maybe TRBD1 (6 bases). The CDR3 covers 14 residues. Germline CDR1 is SEHNR and CDR2 is FQNEAQ (reference sequence). V shed 5 bases and J shed 8 bases, with 15 bases lying between them. The CDR3 protein is CASSPPQGSEKLFF. DNA of the CDR3: TGTGCCAGCAGCCCACCACAGGGTAGCGAAAAACTGTTTTTT. Full variable domain (remainder filled in from reference TRBV7-9 and TRBJ1-4): DTGVSQNPRHKITKRGQNVTFRCDPISEHNRLYWYRQTLGQGPEFLTYFQNEAQLEKSRLLSDRFSAERPKGSFSTLEIQRTEQGDSAMYLCASSPPQGSEKLFFGSGTQLSVL.

This clone was detected only a few times. This CDR3 is also generated by other DNA sequences in the sample. The chain links TRBV5-1 to TRBJ2-7, with D tentatively TRBD2 (6 bases). Trimming shortened V by 0 bases and J by 2 bases, and 6 bases separated the two germline ends. Per germline, CDR1 SGHRS and CDR2 YFSETQ. This CDR3 spans 13 amino acids. CDR3 protein: CASSLGGTYEQYF. The DNA for the CDR3 is TGCGCCAGCAGCTTGGGCGGGACCTACGAGCAGTACTTC.

V is TRBV11-2 and J is TRBJ2-3; 7 bases line up with TRBD2. Germline-derived CDR1 and CDR2 are SGHAT and FQNNGV. Trimming cost V 3 bases and J 0 bases; bases outside gene matches: 3. The CDR3 extends over 15 amino acids. Here the CDR3 DNA reads TGTGCCAGCAGCTTGCGCGGGAGTAGCACAGATACGCAGTATTTT. Translating it yields CASSLRGSSTDTQYF.

The V and J genes are TRBV10-3 and TRBJ1-5; D is unresolved. CDR1 and CDR2 (germline): ENHRY, SYGVKD. The V end was cut by 0 bases, the J end by 4 bases, with 13 bases between. The length of the CDR3 is 16 residues. The CDR3 is CAISESSGVGNQPQHF. The CDR3, as DNA: TGTGCCATCAGTGAGTCCTCTGGGGTAGGGAATCAGCCCCAGCATTTT.

This clone was observed once. V gene TRBV4-3 combines with J gene TRBJ1-4, with D perhaps matching TRBD1 (5 bases). The V end lost 4 bases, the J end lost 4 bases, and 13 bases lay between the germline ends. The CDR3 sequence is 15 residues long. Germline CDR1 LGHNA, CDR2 YSLEER. CDR3 coding DNA: TGCGCCAGCAGCCGGAGCCGGGACCTTAATGAAAAACTGTTTTTT. It encodes CASSRSRDLNEKLFF.

This chain uses TRBV5-6 with TRBJ2-1, with 10 bases identical to TRBD2. The CDR3 extends over 17 amino acids. V shed 1 base and J 4 bases; nucleotides not matched to a gene: 8. Germline lookup yields CDR1 SGHDT and CDR2 YYEEEE. The CDR3 bases are TGTGCCAGCAGCTTGTGGTCTAGCGGGAGAATTTACAATGAGCAGTTCTTC. Translated: CASSLWSSGRIYNEQFF. Drawing the rest from reference TRBV5-6 and TRBJ2-1, the complete variable domain is DAGVTQSPTHLIKTRGQQVTLRCSPKSGHDTVSWYQQALGQGPQFIFQYYEEEERQRGNFPDRFSGHQFPNYSSELNVNALLLGDSALYLCASSLWSSGRIYNEQFFGPGTRLTVL.